The clone carrying this T cell receptor beta chain has just a few counts. The antigen remains undetermined. In the ViraFEST assay, antigen-specific CD4+ clonotypes were identified by expansion after peptide-pool stimulation. Once cultured for under 11 days, the cells underwent separation to obtain CD4+ T cells. People in the vaccine group had not been infected with SARS-CoV-2 before, and their nucleocapsid antibodies were negative. Each culture had half its medium swapped for IL-2 medium on days 3 and 7. This entry is derived from a study of vaccination effects on CD4 cells after COVID-19. The V gene's germline CDR1 is ENHRY and CDR2 SYGVKD. The CDR3 extends over 14 amino acids. The ends were cut back, 1 base at V and 3 bases at J, with 7 bases in the middle. The repertoire was sequenced with immunoSEQ multiplex PCR; TCRdb's copy has only in-frame clones and lacks some. The data hold around 63,000 clones, with roughly 76% observed a single time.

The material sequenced was CD4+ T cells from PBMCs cultured with HCoV-OC43 spike peptides, taken before COVID-19 vaccination. Indicated subset: HCoV-OC43 spike overlapping peptide pool stimulation. The TCR originated in a human donor who received a COVID-19 vaccine. V usage is TRBV10-3 and J usage is TRBJ1-5; D is ambiguous. CDR3 nucleotide sequence: TGTGCCATCAGTGAGTTCGGTCTCAATCAGCCCCAGCATTTT. Protein sequence: CAISEFGLNQPQHF.